The 5 T cell receptor beta chains in this list originate from one sample, sequenced in a study of blood T cell repertoires in COVID-19. The data were produced by immunoSEQ multiplex PCR, yet TCRdb's version contains in-frame clones alone and is incomplete. The table includes 150,000 to 200,000 clones, over 70% detected once. Material: peripheral blood. These receptors were obtained from a man aged 55 to 70 with acute or convalescent COVID-19.

The chain links TRBV19 to TRBJ1-1; no firm D call. The CDR3 is made up of 13 amino acids. Germline lookup yields CDR1 LNHDA and CDR2 SQIVND (reference sequence). The CDR3 sequence is CATLGSPNTEAFF. CDR3 coding DNA: TGTGCTACGTTGGGCAGCCCGAACACTGAAGCTTTCTTT.

The chain is built from TRBV7-9 and TRBJ2-2; no clear D gene. V lost 3 bases, J lost 8 bases, and 10 bases lay in between. This CDR3 has 13 residues. Germline V gene lookup returns CDR1 SEHNR and CDR2 FQNEAQ (reference sequence). Here the CDR3 reads CASSLSIRGELFF. The CDR3 nucleotides read TGTGCCAGCAGCTTGAGTATACGAGGGGAGCTGTTTTTT. The complete variable domain, with remaining parts taken from reference TRBV7-9 and TRBJ2-2, reads DTGVSQNPRHKITKRGQNVTFRCDPISEHNRLYWYRQTLGQGPEFLTYFQNEAQLEKSRLLSDRFSAERPKGSFSTLEIQRTEQGDSAMYLCASSLSIRGELFFGEGSRLTVL.

The rearrangement uses TRBV2 and TRBJ1-2, with D possibly matching TRBD1 (6 bases). Trimming shortened V by 8 bases and J by 7 bases, and 11 bases separated the two germline ends. The CDR3 runs to 11 residues. From germline, CDR1 is SNHLY and CDR2 FYNNEI. The CDR3 protein is CASSQGPGYTF. CDR3 sequence (DNA): TGTGCCAGCTCGCAGGGGCCTGGCTACACCTTC.

The rearrangement joins TRBV9 to TRBJ1-4; no reliable D call. In germline, CDR1 is SGDLS, CDR2 YYNGEE. The germline V and J ends were trimmed by 0 bases and 7 bases, with 16 bases remaining between them. The CDR3 is made up of 16 amino acids. DNA for the CDR3: TGTGCCAGCAGCGTAGATTCCGGAGGTTGGGGTGAAAAACTGTTTTTT. Its protein is CASSVDSGGWGEKLFF.

The table lists this clone with a few counts. J is TRBJ2-2 and V is TRBV15; possibly TRBD1 for D (6 bases). Germline V gives CDR1 LNHNV, CDR2 YYDKDF (reference sequence). V gave up 8 bases and J gave up 4 bases, with 11 bases separating them. The CDR3 contains 13 residues. The CDR3 nucleotides read TGTGCCACCCGAGGGGGATTCACCGGGGAGCTGTTTTTT. Translated, it gives CATRGGFTGELFF. Full variable domain (rest looked up from reference TRBV15 and TRBJ2-2): DAMVIQNPRYQVTQFGKPVTLSCSQTLNHNVMYWYQQKSSQAPKLLFHYYDKDFNNEADTPDNFQSRRPNTSFCFLDIRSPGLGDTAMYLCATRGGFTGELFFGEGSRLTVL.